This TCR beta chain comes out of a study of blood T cell repertoires in COVID-19. Clones were sequenced by immunoSEQ multiplex PCR, and TCRdb holds only the in-frame ones, with some missing. Altogether under 85,000 clones are present, over 80% being singletons, with the ten largest covering 4.5% to 7%. Specimen: peripheral blood. The TCR sequence derives from a man between 60 and 75 years old with active or convalescent COVID-19.

CDR3 bases: TGTGCCAGCAGCTTAGACGGAGACTATGGCTACACCTTC. This gives the protein CASSLDGDYGYTF. The chain is built from TRBV7-8 and TRBJ1-2; no reliable D call. The V end lost 1 base, the J end lost 3 bases, and 6 bases lay between the germline ends. Germline CDR1 SGHVS, CDR2 FQNEAQ. This CDR3 contains 13 residues. Variable domain in full (rest from reference TRBV7-8 and TRBJ1-2): GAGVSQSPRYKVAKRGQDVALRCDPISGHVSLFWYQQALGQGPEFLTYFQNEAQLDKSGLPSDRFFAERPEGSVSTLKIQRTQQEDSAVYLCASSLDGDYGYTFGSGTRLTVV.